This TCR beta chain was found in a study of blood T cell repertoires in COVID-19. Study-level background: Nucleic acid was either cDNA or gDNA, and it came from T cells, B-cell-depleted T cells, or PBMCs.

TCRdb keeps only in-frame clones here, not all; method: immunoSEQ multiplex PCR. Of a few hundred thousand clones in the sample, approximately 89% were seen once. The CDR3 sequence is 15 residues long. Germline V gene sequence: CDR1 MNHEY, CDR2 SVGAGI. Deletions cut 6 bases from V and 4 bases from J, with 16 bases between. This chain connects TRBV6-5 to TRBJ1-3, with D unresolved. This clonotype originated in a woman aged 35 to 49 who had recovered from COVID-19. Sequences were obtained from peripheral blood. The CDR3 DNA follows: TGTGCCAGCAGACTTAGTACCTCTTCCGGAAACACCATATATTTT. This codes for CASRLSTSSGNTIYF.